This T cell receptor beta chain was recorded in a study of tumor-infiltrating lymphocytes in primary liver carcinoma. Study overall: Each sample had roughly 3.65 to 7.5 million productive TCRbeta reads regardless of tissue type. Findings and caveats of the study: Presence in all five tumor regions was observed for only about 8-25% of top clones.

Starting material for RNA and DNA co-extraction consisted of roughly 19-31 mg of unsorted bulk tissue. The CDR3 spans 14 residues. Remarks on this clonotype: As yet, its antigen is unknown. A much more abundant neighbour one base away suggests this may be a read error.

A primer matching the constant region was used to make TCR beta cDNA from 500 to 650 ng of total RNA. Library construction for TCR beta comprised three nested multiplex PCR rounds performed with slightly modified ARM-PCR. A C-beta reverse primer was combined with TRBV1-TRBV30 forward primers in the first two PCR rounds, and each round had ten to eleven cycles. TCRdb itself ran the multiplex PCR reads through MiXCR, one entry per CDR3 protein. The repertoire has tens of thousands of distinct CDR3 sequences, 60% to 85% of them found once; the top ten carry almost 40%. The clonotype was recovered from a woman aged 30 to 39 with primary liver carcinoma and hepatitis B virus infection. The chain joins TRBV21-1 to TRBJ1-1. TRBV21-1 is marked as a pseudogene. What was sequenced was liver tumor tissue from sampling region 4. Subset indicated: tumor region T4, right-lateral pole. The CDR3 reads CTSSFRFVNTGAFF. The CDR3 DNA follows: TGTACCAGCAGCTTCCGATTCGTGAACACTGGAGCTTTCTTT.